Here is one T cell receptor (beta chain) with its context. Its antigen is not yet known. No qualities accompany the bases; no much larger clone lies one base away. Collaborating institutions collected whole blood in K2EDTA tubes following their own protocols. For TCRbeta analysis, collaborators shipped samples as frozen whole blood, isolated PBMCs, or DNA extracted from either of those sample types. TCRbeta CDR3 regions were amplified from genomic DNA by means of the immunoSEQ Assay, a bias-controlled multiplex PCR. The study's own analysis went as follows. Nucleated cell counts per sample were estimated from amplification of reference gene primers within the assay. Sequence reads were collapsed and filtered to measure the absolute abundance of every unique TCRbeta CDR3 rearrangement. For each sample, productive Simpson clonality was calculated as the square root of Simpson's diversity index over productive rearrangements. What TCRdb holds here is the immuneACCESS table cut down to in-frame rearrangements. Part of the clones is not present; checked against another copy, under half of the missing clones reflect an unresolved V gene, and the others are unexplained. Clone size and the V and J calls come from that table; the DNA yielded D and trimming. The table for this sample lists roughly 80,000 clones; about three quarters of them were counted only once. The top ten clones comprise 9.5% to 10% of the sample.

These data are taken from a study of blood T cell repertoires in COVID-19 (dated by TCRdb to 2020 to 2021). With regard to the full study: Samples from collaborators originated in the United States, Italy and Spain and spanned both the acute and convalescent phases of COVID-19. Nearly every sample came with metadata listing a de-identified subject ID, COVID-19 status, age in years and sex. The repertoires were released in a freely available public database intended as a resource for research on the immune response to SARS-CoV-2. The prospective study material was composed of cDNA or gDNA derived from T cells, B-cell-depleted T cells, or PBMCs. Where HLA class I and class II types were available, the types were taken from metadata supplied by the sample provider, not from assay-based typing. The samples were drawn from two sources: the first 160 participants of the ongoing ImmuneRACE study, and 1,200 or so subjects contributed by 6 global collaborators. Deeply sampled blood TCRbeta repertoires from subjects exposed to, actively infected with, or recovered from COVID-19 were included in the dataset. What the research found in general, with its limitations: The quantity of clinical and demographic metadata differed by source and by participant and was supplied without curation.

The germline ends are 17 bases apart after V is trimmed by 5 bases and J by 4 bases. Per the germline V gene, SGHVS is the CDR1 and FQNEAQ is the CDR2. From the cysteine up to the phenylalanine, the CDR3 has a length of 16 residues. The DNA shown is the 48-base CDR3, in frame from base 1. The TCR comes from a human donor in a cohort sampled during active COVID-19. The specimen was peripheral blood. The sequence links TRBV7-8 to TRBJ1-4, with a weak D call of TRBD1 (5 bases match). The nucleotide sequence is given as TGTGCCAGCAGCACAATGTTCTCAGGGTTTAATGAAAAACTGTTTTTT. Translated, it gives CASSTMFSGFNEKLFF.